This TCR beta chain was captured by sequencing in a study of T cells in Graves' hyperthyroidism and ophthalmopathy. General study points: Among thyroid clonotypes expanded above 0.001, most also appeared in blood. Model predictions of ophthalmopathy came a median approximately 6.5 months before onset.

About this clonotype itself: Antigen specificity is unknown.

It was uncontrolled infection, other autoimmune disease, pregnancy or lactation that excluded patients. Orbital computed tomography and thyroid ultrasound, together with serum TRAb and thyroxine and clinical symptoms, were used for diagnoses. V gave up 0 bases and J gave up 8 bases, with 13 bases separating them. Germline CDR1 and CDR2: MGHRA and YSYEKL. This CDR3 comprises 14 residues. TCR beta CDR3 regions were amplified from RNA. The HTBI primer set was used in a first-round RT-PCR of the TCR CDR3. In TCRdb, the multiplex PCR reads were re-called with MiXCR into one record per CDR3 protein. Of roughly 800,000 distinct CDR3 sequences listed, about two fifths are singletons.

The sample taken for sequencing was blood. The clonotype comes from a man between 18 and 29 years old with Graves' hyperthyroidism. J is TRBJ1-2 and V is TRBV4-1; D is possibly TRBD1 (5 bases). Here the CDR3 reads CASSQDKGARGYTF. CDR3 in DNA: TGCGCCAGCAGCCAAGACAAAGGGGCGCGAGGCTACACCTTC.